This TCR beta chain was found in a study of control samples from healthy donors and cancer patients. TCRdb keeps only in-frame clones here, not all; method: immunoSEQ multiplex PCR. Of around 70,000 clones in the sample, around 87% were seen once. J gave up 3 bases and V 5 bases, and 1 base lay outside the gene matches. The CDR3 length is 13 residues. Germline V lookup: CDR1 MDHEN, CDR2 SYDVKM. The sequenced sample consisted of PBMCs. The chain uses TRBV28 and TRBJ1-1, with TRBD1 matching 9 bases. The source of this sequence is a woman aged 45-60 years with head and neck cancer. The CDR3 reads CASSRDRDTEAFF. The CDR3 DNA sequence: TGTGCCAGCAGTCGGGACAGGGACACTGAAGCTTTCTTT. Full variable domain (missing parts from reference TRBV28 and TRBJ1-1): DVKVTQSSRYLVKRTGEKVFLECVQDMDHENMFWYRQDPGLGLRLIYFSYDVKMKEKGDIPEGYSVSREKKERFSLILESASTNQTSMYLCASSRDRDTEAFFGQGTRLTVV.